These 29 T cell receptor beta chains originate from one sample sequenced in a study of blood T cell repertoires in COVID-19. The assay was immunoSEQ multiplex PCR, and TCRdb's table has in-frame clones only and misses some. The sample holds around 100,000 clones, more than 80% seen once. The material sequenced was peripheral blood. The source is a woman aged 80 or older with acute or convalescent COVID-19.

As for this clone: Other DNA sequences from this sample encode an identical CDR3 as well. The chain links TRBV9 to TRBJ2-7; perhaps TRBD2 as D (5 bases). Germline CDR1 reads SGDLS; CDR2 reads YYNGEE. The V end lost 0 bases, the J end lost 0 bases, and 7 bases lay between the germline ends. This CDR3 comprises 14 residues. CDR3 region: CASSVGLASYEQYF. CDR3 coding DNA: TGTGCCAGCAGCGTAGGGCTAGCCTCCTACGAGCAGTACTTC.

The chain recombines TRBV27 with TRBJ1-4; D perhaps matches TRBD1 (6 bases). The V end was cut by 4 bases, the J end by 6 bases, with 15 bases between. Germline CDR1 and CDR2: MNHEY and SMNVEV (reference sequence). The CDR3 contains 15 residues. The CDR3 DNA follows: TGTGCCAGCAGTTCCGTCTTGGACAGCCATGAAAAACTGTTTTTT. Translation gives CASSSVLDSHEKLFF.

The chain combines TRBV27 with TRBJ2-2; 7 nucleotides line up with TRBD1. CDR1 is MNHEY and CDR2 is SMNVEV in the germline V gene (reference sequence). CDR3 size: 12 residues. The J segment lost 6 bases and the V segment lost 8 bases, leaving 3 bases of the junction unmatched. The CDR3 reads CASRQGPGELFF. The DNA of the CDR3 is TGTGCCAGCCGACAGGGCCCCGGGGAGCTGTTTTTT.

This clone was observed a single time. The J gene is TRBJ1-2, the V gene TRBV30; D unresolved. V was cut by 0 bases and J by 1 base, with 6 bases left in between. CDR1 GTSNPN and CDR2 SVGIG come from the germline V gene (reference sequence). The CDR3 totals 13 residues. In nucleotides, the CDR3 is TGTGCCTGGAGTGTGCAGGATAACTATGGCTACACCTTC. It encodes CAWSVQDNYGYTF.

V and J are TRBV4-3 and TRBJ1-5, with D uncertain. The germline V gene encodes CDR1 LGHNA and CDR2 YSLEER. The CDR3 is made up of 16 amino acids. With 4 bases removed from V and 0 bases from J, the gap between germline ends came to 13 bases. In nucleotides, the CDR3 is TGCGCCAGCAGCCCCTCGGCGGCTTATAGCAATCAGCCCCAGCATTTT. Amino acid sequence: CASSPSAAYSNQPQHF.

This clone was recorded only once. V is TRBV28 and J is TRBJ2-3, with 9 bases fitting TRBD1. Looked up from germline, CDR1 is MDHEN and CDR2 is SYDVKM. The J segment lost 4 bases and the V segment lost 9 bases, leaving 8 bases of the junction unmatched. CDR3 length equals 14 residues. The CDR3 protein is CASTHGTGPDTQYF. The CDR3, as DNA: TGTGCCAGTACCCACGGGACAGGGCCAGATACGCAGTATTTT.

The chain joins TRBV18 to TRBJ1-1; maybe TRBD1 (5 bases). Trimming took off 4 bases at V and 1 base at J, with 13 bases between the two ends. The CDR3 runs to 15 residues. The germline gives CDR1 KGHSH, CDR2 LQKENI. The CDR3: CASSLNRYENTEAFF. The CDR3 bases are TGTGCCAGCTCACTCAACAGGTACGAGAACACTGAAGCTTTCTTT.

The chain uses TRBV9 and TRBJ1-6, with a weak D call TRBD1 (5 bases). CDR1 and CDR2 from the germline V gene are SGDLS and YYNGEE. The V and J ends lost 3 bases and 12 bases respectively, with 7 bases between them. The length of the CDR3 is 11 residues. The CDR3 DNA follows: TGTGCCAGCAGCGCGGGGGGACCCCTCCACTTT. This gives the protein CASSAGGPLHF.

This clone was observed once. The chain uses TRBV28 and TRBJ1-6, with TRBD1 identical over 12 bases. Looked up from germline, CDR1 is MDHEN and CDR2 is SYDVKM. The CDR3 loop spans 19 amino acids. V lost 1 base to trimming and J lost 10 bases; unmatched junction nucleotides: 14. CDR3 DNA: TGTGCCAGCAGTTTATTCCGGGGGACAGGGGGCGGGGGCCACTCACCCCTCCACTTT. This gives the protein CASSLFRGTGGGGHSPLHF.

This clone was recorded only once. The genes are TRBV29-1 and TRBJ1-1; D gene ambiguous. CDR3 length: 12 amino acids. Deletions cut 7 bases from V and 4 bases from J, with 13 bases between. Germline values: CDR1 SQVTM, CDR2 ANQGSEA. In DNA form, the CDR3 reads TGCAGCGCCACCACCTCGGGCACTGAAGCTTTCTTT. It codes for CSATTSGTEAFF.

The chain employs TRBV28 and TRBJ2-7, with 8 bases identical to TRBD1. Germline CDR1 reads MDHEN; CDR2 reads SYDVKM. V lost 7 bases and J lost 1; bases outside the gene matches: 6. CDR3 length equals 14 residues. CDR3 sequence reads: CASTLGTGSYEQYF. The CDR3 DNA is TGTGCCAGCACCCTTGGGACAGGATCCTACGAGCAGTACTTC.

DNA of the CDR3: TGCGCCAGCAGCCGAGAGTTTATGAACACCGGGGAGCTGTTTTTT. Protein sequence: CASSREFMNTGELFF. This chain connects TRBV5-1 to TRBJ2-2, with D hard to call. The CDR3 covers 15 residues. Germline loops: CDR1 SGHRS, CDR2 YFSETQ. V was trimmed by 4 bases and J by 1 base, leaving 11 bases between them. The complete variable domain, with remaining parts taken from reference TRBV5-1 and TRBJ2-2, reads KAGVTQTPRYLIKTRGQQVTLSCSPISGHRSVSWYQQTPGQGLQFLFEYFSETQRNKGNFPGRFSGRQFSNSRSEMNVSTLELGDSALYLCASSREFMNTGELFFGEGSRLTVL.

The chain has TRBV4-3 and TRBJ2-3; TRBD2 aligns across 8 bases. Germline V lookup: CDR1 LGHNA, CDR2 YSLEER. The length of the CDR3 is 16 residues. With V trimmed by 0 bases and J by 2 bases, 4 bases remained unmatched. The DNA for the CDR3 is TGCGCCAGCAGCCAAGATAATAGCGGGGTCACAGATACGCAGTATTTT. This gives the protein CASSQDNSGVTDTQYF.

The V gene is TRBV7-2, the J gene TRBJ1-3; 9 bases are shared with TRBD1. Germline V gives CDR1 SGHTA, CDR2 FQGNSA. CDR3 size: 17 residues. Germline trimming cut 1 base from V and 1 base from J; bases unmatched to any gene: 5. The DNA of the CDR3 is TGTGCCAGCAGCTTAGAAGGGGACAGGGTGTCTGGAAACACCATATATTTT. Its translation: CASSLEGDRVSGNTIYF. Filled out from reference TRBV7-2 and TRBJ1-3, the complete variable domain reads GAGVSQSPSNKVTEKGKDVELRCDPISGHTALYWYRQSLGQGLEFLIYFQGNSAPDKSGLPSDRFSAERTGGSVSTLTIQRTQQEDSAVYLCASSLEGDRVSGNTIYFGEGSWLTVV.

This clone was seen ten or more times. The chain recombines TRBV7-6 with TRBJ2-7, with TRBD2 as a possible D gene (6 bases). This CDR3 is 16 amino acids long. Trimming pared 4 bases from V and 0 bases from J, leaving 16 bases between. Germline-derived CDR1 and CDR2 are SGHVS and FNYEAQ. CDR3 in amino acids: CASSSTGTSSSYEQYF. CDR3 DNA sequence: TGTGCCAGCAGCTCCACCGGGACTTCAAGCTCCTACGAGCAGTACTTC.

This clone appeared a few times. This chain joins TRBV7-5 and TRBJ2-1; the table names TRBD1, a call not compared with the DNA. TRBV7-5 is labeled a pseudogene. This CDR3 has 18 residues. In DNA form, the CDR3 reads TGTGTCAGAAGCTTAATTGGGGCAGGAGACTCCCTGCCCAATGAGCAGTTCTTC. Translating gives CVRSLIGAGDSLPNEQFF.

The chain combines TRBV5-6 with TRBJ1-6, with D perhaps matching TRBD1 (6 bases). This CDR3 spans 15 amino acids. CDR1 and CDR2 from the germline V gene are SGHDT and YYEEEE. Trimming removed 0 bases at V and 9 bases at J, with 13 bases between. DNA of the CDR3: TGTGCCAGCAGCTTGGTGGACAGTCGTGGTTCACCCCTCCACTTT. Its translation: CASSLVDSRGSPLHF.

CDR3 residues: CASSEEGANEKLFF. The CDR3, as DNA: TGTGCCAGCAGTGAGGAAGGGGCCAACGAAAAACTGTTTTTT. V is TRBV2 and J is TRBJ1-4; tentative D call: TRBD1 (5 bases). The CDR3 is 14 amino acids. V shed 3 bases and J shed 8 bases, with 13 bases lying between them. Germline values: CDR1 SNHLY, CDR2 FYNNEI. Full variable domain (remainder filled in from reference TRBV2 and TRBJ1-4): EPEVTQTPSHQVTQMGQEVILRCVPISNHLYFYWYRQILGQKVEFLVSFYNNEISEKSEIFDDQFSVERPDGSNFTLKIRSTKLEDSAMYFCASSEEGANEKLFFGSGTQLSVL.

The gene calls are TRBV10-3 and TRBJ1-2; TRBD1 is a possible D gene (6 bases). Germline V CDR1 and CDR2: ENHRY, SYGVKD. The CDR3 runs 16 residues. V dropped 4 bases and J dropped 2 bases, with 17 bases sitting between them. The CDR3 loop reads CAISGGPGQSNYGYTF. CDR3 coding DNA: TGTGCCATCAGTGGGGGGCCCGGACAGAGCAACTATGGCTACACCTTC.

This chain's CDR3 is CASSSTPLRTWSVDKTSTDTQYF. CDR3 coding DNA: TGCGCCAGCAGCTCCACGCCGCTCCGGACGTGGTCTGTGGACAAAACTAGCACAGATACGCAGTATTTT. The chain links TRBV5-1 to TRBJ2-3, with TRBD1 as a possible D gene (5 bases). There are 23 residues in the CDR3. V lost 3 bases and J lost 0, with 35 bases in between. Germline CDR1 and CDR2: SGHRS and YFSETQ.

The chain links TRBV11-2 to TRBJ2-5, with D possibly being TRBD1 (5 bases). This CDR3 comprises 15 residues. Per the germline V gene, CDR1 is SGHAT and CDR2 is FQNNGV. V lost 4 bases and J 5 bases, leaving 17 bases between the germline ends. CDR3 coding DNA: TGTGCCAGCAGCTCTAACTCAGGGTTCCGGGAGACCCAGTACTTC. Amino acid sequence: CASSSNSGFRETQYF.

The genes are TRBV7-9 and TRBJ1-2; D possibly corresponds to TRBD1 (6 bases). Germline V lookup: CDR1 SEHNR, CDR2 FQNEAQ (reference sequence). Deletions cut 2 bases from V and 2 bases from J, with 12 bases between. This CDR3 contains 15 residues. This CDR3 is CASSLRDMGNYGYTF. The CDR3 region has the DNA TGTGCCAGCAGCTTACGGGACATGGGGAACTATGGCTACACCTTC. Supplemented by reference TRBV7-9 and TRBJ1-2, the full variable domain reads DTGVSQNPRHKITKRGQNVTFRCDPISEHNRLYWYRQTLGQGPEFLTYFQNEAQLEKSRLLSDRFSAERPKGSFSTLEIQRTEQGDSAMYLCASSLRDMGNYGYTFGSGTRLTVV.

The sample holds one count of this clone. The V call is TRBV7-2, the J call TRBJ2-2; 8 bases line up with TRBD1. J lost 5 bases, V lost 3 bases, and 5 bases had no gene match. The CDR3 extends over 15 amino acids. Germline assignment: CDR1 SGHTA and CDR2 FQGNSA. The CDR3 DNA reads TGTGCCAGCAGCTTCTCCCAGGGGGCTACCGGGGAGCTGTTTTTT. Amino acid sequence: CASSFSQGATGELFF.

This clone has just one count. The rearrangement links TRBV28 to TRBJ1-5; TRBD1 agrees at 7 bases. Germline lookup yields CDR1 MDHEN and CDR2 SYDVKM. V shed 3 bases, J shed 5 bases, and the junction held 4 bases outside the gene matches. This CDR3 is built from 14 residues. CDR3 DNA sequence: TGTGCCAGCAGTTTGACAGGGTGGGATCAGCCCCAGCATTTT. It yields the protein CASSLTGWDQPQHF.

The rearrangement uses TRBV6-5 and TRBJ1-5; TRBD1 agrees at 7 bases. V dropped 6 bases and J dropped 6; count of bases not matched to a gene: 11. CDR3 size: 15 residues. Germline V gene lookup returns CDR1 MNHEY and CDR2 SVGAGI. The CDR3 nucleotides are TGTGCCAGCAGGAACGAGGGGGCTTCTAGTCAGCCCCAGCATTTT. Encoded protein: CASRNEGASSQPQHF.

This chain joins TRBV7-8 and TRBJ2-7, with D unclear. CDR1 is SGHVS, CDR2 FQNEAQ, per germline. The CDR3 length is 12 residues. Trimming took off 5 bases at V and 3 bases at J, with 8 bases between the two ends. The CDR3 protein is CASSPNGYEQYF. CDR3 coding DNA: TGTGCCAGCAGCCCTAACGGCTACGAGCAGTACTTC.

The chain joins TRBV6-5 to TRBJ1-1; D unclear. The CDR3 covers 11 residues. Germline-derived CDR1 and CDR2 are MNHEY and SVGAGI. The V gene lost 11 bases and the J gene lost 2 bases, with 9 bases spanning the gap. CDR3 coding DNA: TGTGCCGGCCAGCGAAACACTGAAGCTTTCTTT. Translation gives CAGQRNTEAFF.

The V and J genes are TRBV10-3 and TRBJ1-2; D is unclear. The V end lost 0 bases, the J end lost 7 bases, and 6 bases lay between the germline ends. The CDR3 extends over 12 amino acids. CDR1 ENHRY and CDR2 SYGVKD come from the germline V gene. For the CDR3, the DNA is TGTGCCATCAGTGAGTCCGGGTTTGGCTACACCTTC. Translated, it gives CAISESGFGYTF.

The V and J genes are TRBV28 and TRBJ1-2; 7 positions match TRBD1. Germline CDR1 reads MDHEN; CDR2 reads SYDVKM. After removal of 6 bases from V and 1 base from J, the junction contained 5 bases not matched to a gene. This CDR3 comprises 14 residues. CDR3 bases: TGTGCCAGCAGCCAACAGGGGATTAACTATGGCTACACCTTC. Its protein product is CASSQQGINYGYTF.